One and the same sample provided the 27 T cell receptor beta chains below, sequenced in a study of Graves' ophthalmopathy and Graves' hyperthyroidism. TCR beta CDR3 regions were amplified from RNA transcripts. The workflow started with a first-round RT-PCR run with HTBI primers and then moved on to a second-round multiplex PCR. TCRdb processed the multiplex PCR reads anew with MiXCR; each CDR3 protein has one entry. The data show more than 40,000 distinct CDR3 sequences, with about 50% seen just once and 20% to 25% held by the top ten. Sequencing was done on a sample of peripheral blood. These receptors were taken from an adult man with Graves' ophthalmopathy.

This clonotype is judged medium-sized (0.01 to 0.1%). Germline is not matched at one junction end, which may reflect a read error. CDR3 loop: CASSLDREETQYF. The CDR3 bases are TGTGCTAGCAGCTTAGACCGGGAAGAGACCCAGTACTTC. V usage is TRBV7-7 and J usage is TRBJ2-5, with D hard to call. CDR3 length: 13 amino acids. Germline V gene data show CDR1 as SSHAT and CDR2 as FNYEAQ (reference sequence).

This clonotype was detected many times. CDR3: CASSLESNQPQHF. The CDR3 region has the DNA TGCGCCAGCAGCTTGGAGAGCAATCAGCCCCAGCATTTT. This rearrangement joins TRBV5-1 to TRBJ1-5; no clear D gene. The ends were cut back, 0 bases at V and 1 base at J, with 2 bases in the middle. CDR1 and CDR2 (germline): SGHRS, YFSETQ. The CDR3 consists of 13 residues.

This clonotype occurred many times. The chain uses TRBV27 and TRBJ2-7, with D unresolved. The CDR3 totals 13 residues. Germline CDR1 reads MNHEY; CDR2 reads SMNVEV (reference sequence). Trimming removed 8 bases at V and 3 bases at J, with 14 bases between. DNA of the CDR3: TGTGCCAGCTGTTACCAGGTCGGCTACGAGCAGTACTTC. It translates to CASCYQVGYEQYF.

The CDR3 is CASSESLARGGYNEQFF. CDR3 DNA sequence: TGCGCCAGCAGTGAGTCACTAGCTCGAGGGGGCTACAATGAGCAGTTCTTC. The rearrangement links TRBV10-2 to TRBJ2-1; tentatively, D is TRBD1 or TRBD2 (6 bases each). Per the germline V gene, CDR1 is WSHSY and CDR2 is SAAADI. Trimming removed 0 bases at V and 3 bases at J, with 15 bases between. This CDR3 has 17 amino acids.

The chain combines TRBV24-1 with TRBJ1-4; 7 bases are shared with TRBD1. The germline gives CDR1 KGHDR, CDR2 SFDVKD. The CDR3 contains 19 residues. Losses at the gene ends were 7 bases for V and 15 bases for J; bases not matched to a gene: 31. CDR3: CATRHPRQGGETQYFTVFF. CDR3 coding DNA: TGTGCCACCAGACACCCCCGACAGGGTGGAGAGACCCAGTACTTTACGGTGTTTTTT.

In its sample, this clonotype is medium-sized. The CDR3 sequence is CATRERTGRTDTQYF. In DNA form, the CDR3 reads TGTGCCACCAGGGAGAGGACAGGGCGCACAGATACGCAGTATTTT. The chain carries TRBV15 and TRBJ2-3; 8 bases are shared with TRBD1. This CDR3 comprises 15 residues. Germline CDR1 is LNHNV and CDR2 is YYDKDF (reference sequence). V was clipped by 6 bases and J by 1 base; unmatched bases: 6.

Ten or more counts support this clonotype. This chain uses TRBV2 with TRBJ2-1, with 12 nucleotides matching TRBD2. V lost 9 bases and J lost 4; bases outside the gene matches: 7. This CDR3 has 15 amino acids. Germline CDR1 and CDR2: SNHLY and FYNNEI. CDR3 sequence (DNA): TGTGCCAGTATCCCTAGCGGGGGGGGATACAATGAGCAGTTCTTC. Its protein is CASIPSGGGYNEQFF.

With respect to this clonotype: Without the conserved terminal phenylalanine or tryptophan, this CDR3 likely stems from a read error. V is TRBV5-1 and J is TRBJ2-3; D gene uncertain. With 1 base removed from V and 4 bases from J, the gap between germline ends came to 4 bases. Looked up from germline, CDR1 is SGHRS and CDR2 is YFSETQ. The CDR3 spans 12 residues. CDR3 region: CASSLSADTQYS. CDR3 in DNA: TGCGCCAGCAGCTTGAGCGCAGATACGCAGTATTCT.

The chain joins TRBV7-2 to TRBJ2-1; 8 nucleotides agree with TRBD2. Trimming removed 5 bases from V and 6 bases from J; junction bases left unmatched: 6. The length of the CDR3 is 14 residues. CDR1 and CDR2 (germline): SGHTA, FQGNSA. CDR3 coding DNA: TGTGCCAGCAGCCAGGGACTAGTAGGCAATGAGCAGTTCTTC. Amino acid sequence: CASSQGLVGNEQFF.

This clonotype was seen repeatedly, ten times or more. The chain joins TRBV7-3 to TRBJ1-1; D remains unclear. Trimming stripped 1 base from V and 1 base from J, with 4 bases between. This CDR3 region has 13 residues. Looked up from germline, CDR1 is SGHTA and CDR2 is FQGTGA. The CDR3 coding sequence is TGTGCCAGCAGCTTAAGTGGGAACACTGAAGCTTTCTTT. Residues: CASSLSGNTEAFF. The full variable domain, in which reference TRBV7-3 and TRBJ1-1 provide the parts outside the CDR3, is GAGVSQTPSNKVTEKGKYVELRCDPISGHTALYWYRQSLGQGPEFLIYFQGTGAADDSGLPNDRFFAVRPEGSVSTLKIQRTERGDSAVYLCASSLSGNTEAFFGQGTRLTVV.

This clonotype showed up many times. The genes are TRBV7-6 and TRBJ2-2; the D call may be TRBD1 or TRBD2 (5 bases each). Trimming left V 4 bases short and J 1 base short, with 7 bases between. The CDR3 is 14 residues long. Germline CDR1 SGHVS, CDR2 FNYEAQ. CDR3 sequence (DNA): TGTGCCAGCAGCTGGGACCAGAACACCGGGGAGCTGTTTTTT. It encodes CASSWDQNTGELFF. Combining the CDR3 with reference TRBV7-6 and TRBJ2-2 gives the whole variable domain GAGVSQSPRYKVTKRGQDVALRCDPISGHVSLYWYRQALGQGPEFLTYFNYEAQQDKSGLPNDRFSAERPEGSISTLTIQRTEQRDSAMYRCASSWDQNTGELFFGEGSRLTVL.

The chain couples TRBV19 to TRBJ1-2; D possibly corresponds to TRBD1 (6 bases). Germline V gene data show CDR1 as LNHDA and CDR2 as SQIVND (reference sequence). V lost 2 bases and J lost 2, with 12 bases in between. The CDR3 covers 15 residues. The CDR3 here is CASSIRDGTNYGYTF. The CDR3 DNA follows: TGTGCCAGTAGTATAAGGGATGGGACAAACTATGGCTACACCTTC. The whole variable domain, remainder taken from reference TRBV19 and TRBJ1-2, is DGGITQSPKYLFRKEGQNVTLSCEQNLNHDAMYWYRQDPGQGLRLIYYSQIVNDFQKGDIAEGYSVSREKKESFPLTVTSAQKNPTAFYLCASSIRDGTNYGYTFGSGTRLTVV.

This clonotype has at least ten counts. For the CDR3, the DNA is TGCGCCAGCAGCGACCAGGGGGTCGCTGAAGCTTTCTTT. It encodes CASSDQGVAEAFF. This chain connects TRBV5-1 to TRBJ1-1; 7 positions match TRBD1. In germline, CDR1 is SGHRS, CDR2 YFSETQ. The CDR3 covers 13 residues. After removal of 4 bases from V and 6 bases from J, the junction contained 6 bases not matched to a gene.

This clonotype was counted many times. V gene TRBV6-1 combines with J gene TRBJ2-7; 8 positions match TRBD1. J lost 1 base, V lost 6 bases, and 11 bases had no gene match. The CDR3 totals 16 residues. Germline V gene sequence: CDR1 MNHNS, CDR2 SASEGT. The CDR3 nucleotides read TGTGCCAGCAGATACTCTACCGGACAGGGATCCTACGAGCAGTACTTC. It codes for CASRYSTGQGSYEQYF.

Here the CDR3 reads CAWSEGNSGNTIYF. The DNA for the CDR3 is TGTGCCTGGAGTGAGGGAAACTCTGGAAACACCATATATTTT. The chain carries TRBV30 and TRBJ1-3; D remains unclear. This CDR3 has 14 residues. Trimming shortened V by 1 base and J by 0 bases, and 7 bases separated the two germline ends. Germline V lookup: CDR1 GTSNPN, CDR2 SVGIG (reference sequence).

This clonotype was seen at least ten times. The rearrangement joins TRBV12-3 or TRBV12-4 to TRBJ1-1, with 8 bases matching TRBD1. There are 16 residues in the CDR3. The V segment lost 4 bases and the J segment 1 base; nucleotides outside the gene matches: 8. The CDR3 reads CASSSGQGNRNTEAFF. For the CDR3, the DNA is TGTGCCAGCAGTTCCGGACAGGGTAATAGGAACACTGAAGCTTTCTTT.

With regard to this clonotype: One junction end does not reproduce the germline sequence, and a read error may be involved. The chain's CDR3 is CASRAGLAGGPLDRQYF. Here the CDR3 DNA reads TGTGCCAGCAGGGCGGGACTAGCGGGGGGCCCACTAGATAGGCAGTATTTT. The chain uses TRBV12-3 or TRBV12-4 and TRBJ2-3; 15 bases map to TRBD2. The CDR3 loop spans 17 amino acids.

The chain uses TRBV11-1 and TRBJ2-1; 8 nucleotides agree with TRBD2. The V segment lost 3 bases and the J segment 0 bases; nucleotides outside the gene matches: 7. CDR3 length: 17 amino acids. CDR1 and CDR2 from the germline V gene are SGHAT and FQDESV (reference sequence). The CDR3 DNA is TGTGCCAGCAGCTTTATAGTAGCGGGGAACTCCTACAATGAGCAGTTCTTC. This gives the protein CASSFIVAGNSYNEQFF.

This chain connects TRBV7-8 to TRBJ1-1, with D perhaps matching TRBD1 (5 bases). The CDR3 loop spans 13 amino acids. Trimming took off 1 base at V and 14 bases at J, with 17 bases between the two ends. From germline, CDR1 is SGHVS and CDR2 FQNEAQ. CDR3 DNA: TGTGCCAGCAGCTTAGAGCGGGGGGGGGGAGCGTTCTTT. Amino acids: CASSLERGGGAFF.

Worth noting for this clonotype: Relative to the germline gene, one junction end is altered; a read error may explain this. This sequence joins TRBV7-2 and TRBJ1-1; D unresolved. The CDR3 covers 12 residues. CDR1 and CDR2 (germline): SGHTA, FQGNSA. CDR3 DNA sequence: TGTGCCAGCAGCGCAAGTAGGGCTGAGGCTTTCTTT. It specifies CASSASRAEAFF.

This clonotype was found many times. For the CDR3, the DNA is TGTGCCAGCAGTTTAATGGGGGGAGGAAACACCATATATTTT. Its protein product is CASSLMGGGNTIYF. The genes are TRBV12-3 or TRBV12-4 and TRBJ1-3; tentatively, D is TRBD1 (5 bases). The CDR3 contains 14 residues. The V gene lost 2 bases and the J gene lost 4 bases, with 9 bases spanning the gap.

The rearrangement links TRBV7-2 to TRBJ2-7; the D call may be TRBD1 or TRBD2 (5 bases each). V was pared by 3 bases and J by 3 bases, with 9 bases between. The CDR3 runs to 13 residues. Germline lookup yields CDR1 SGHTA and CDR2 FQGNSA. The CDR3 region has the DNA TGTGCCAGCAGCTTTGGGACGTTCTACGAGCAGTACTTC. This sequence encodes CASSFGTFYEQYF.

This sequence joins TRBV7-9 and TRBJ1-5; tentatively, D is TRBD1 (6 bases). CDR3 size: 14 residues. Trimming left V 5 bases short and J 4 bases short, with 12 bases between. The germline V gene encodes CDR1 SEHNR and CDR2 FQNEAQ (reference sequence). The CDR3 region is CASSARGGNQPQHF. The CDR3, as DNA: TGTGCCAGCAGCGCGAGGGGGGGTAATCAGCCCCAGCATTTT.

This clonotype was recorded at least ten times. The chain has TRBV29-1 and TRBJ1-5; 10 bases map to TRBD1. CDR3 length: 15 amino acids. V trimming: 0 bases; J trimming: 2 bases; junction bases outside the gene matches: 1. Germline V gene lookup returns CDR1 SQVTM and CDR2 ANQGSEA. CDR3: CSVEDGTGGNQPQHF. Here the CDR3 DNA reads TGCAGCGTTGAAGATGGGACAGGGGGCAATCAGCCCCAGCATTTT. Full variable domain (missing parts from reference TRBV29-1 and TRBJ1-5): SAVISQKPSRDICQRGTSLTIQCQVDSQVTMMFWYRQQPGQSLTLIATANQGSEATYESGFVIDKFPISRPNLTFSTLTVSNMSPEDSSIYLCSVEDGTGGNQPQHFGDGTRLSIL.

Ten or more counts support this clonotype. CDR3 sequence: CAYGQGGEQYF. The CDR3 DNA reads TGTGCCTACGGACAGGGCGGCGAGCAGTACTTC. The chain employs TRBV30 and TRBJ2-7; 8 bases agree with TRBD1. CDR3 length equals 11 residues. Germline trimming cut 7 bases from V and 6 bases from J; bases unmatched to any gene: 5. Germline V gene lookup returns CDR1 GTSNPN and CDR2 SVGIG (reference sequence).

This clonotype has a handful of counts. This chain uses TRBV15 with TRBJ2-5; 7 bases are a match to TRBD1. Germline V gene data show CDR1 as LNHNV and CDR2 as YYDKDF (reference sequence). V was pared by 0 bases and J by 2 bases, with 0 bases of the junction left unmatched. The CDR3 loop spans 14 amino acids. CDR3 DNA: TGTGCCACCAGCAGAGACAGGGGGCAAGAGACCCAGTACTTC. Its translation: CATSRDRGQETQYF.

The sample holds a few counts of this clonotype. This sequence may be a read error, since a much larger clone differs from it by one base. Here the CDR3 DNA reads TGTGCCAGCAGTTTCGGCGGGGGCCCTAATGAGCAGTTCTTC. Amino acids: CASSFGGGPNEQFF. The chain has TRBV12-3 or TRBV12-4 and TRBJ2-1; TRBD2 is a possible D gene (7 bases). The CDR3 is 14 amino acids. Deletions cut 3 bases from V and 7 bases from J, with 13 bases between.